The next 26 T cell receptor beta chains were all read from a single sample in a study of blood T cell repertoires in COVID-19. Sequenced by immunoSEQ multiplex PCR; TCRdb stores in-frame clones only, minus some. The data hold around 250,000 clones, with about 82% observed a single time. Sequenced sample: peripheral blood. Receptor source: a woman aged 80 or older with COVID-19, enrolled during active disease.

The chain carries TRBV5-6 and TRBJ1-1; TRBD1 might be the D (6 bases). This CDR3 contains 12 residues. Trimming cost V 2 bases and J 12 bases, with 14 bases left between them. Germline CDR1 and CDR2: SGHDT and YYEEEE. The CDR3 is CASSLPTGSTFF. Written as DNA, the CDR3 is TGTGCCAGCAGCTTACCGACAGGATCGACTTTCTTT.

In nucleotides, the CDR3 is TGTGCCAGCAGCCAACGTGGATCGTTGCATCCGACAGGGTCCGACCAGCCCCAGCATTTT. The encoded protein is CASSQRGSLHPTGSDQPQHF. The V and J genes are TRBV14 and TRBJ1-5; 7 bases match TRBD1. The CDR3 contains 20 residues. The germline V gene has CDR1 SGHDN and CDR2 FVKESK. With V trimmed by 2 bases and J by 7 bases, 23 bases remained unmatched.

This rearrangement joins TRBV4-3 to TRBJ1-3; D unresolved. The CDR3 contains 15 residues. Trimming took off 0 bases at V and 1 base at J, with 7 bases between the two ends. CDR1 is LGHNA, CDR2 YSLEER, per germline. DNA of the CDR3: TGCGCCAGCAGCCAAGAGGGCGGGTCTGGAAACACCATATATTTT. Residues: CASSQEGGSGNTIYF.

This CDR3 reads CAGRASTDTQYF. CDR3 nucleotide sequence: TGTGCCGGCCGTGCTAGCACAGATACGCAGTATTTT. This chain links TRBV18 with TRBJ2-3; D remains unclear. This CDR3 is built from 12 residues. Germline V gives CDR1 KGHSH, CDR2 LQKENI. Trimming pared 11 bases from V and 0 bases from J, leaving 9 bases between.

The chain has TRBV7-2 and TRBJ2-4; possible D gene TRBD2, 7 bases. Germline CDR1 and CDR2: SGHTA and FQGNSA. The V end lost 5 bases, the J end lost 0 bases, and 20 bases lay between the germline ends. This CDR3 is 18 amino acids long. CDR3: CASSAQWGGPKAKNIQYF. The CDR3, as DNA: TGTGCCAGCAGCGCCCAGTGGGGGGGGCCTAAAGCCAAAAACATTCAGTACTTC.

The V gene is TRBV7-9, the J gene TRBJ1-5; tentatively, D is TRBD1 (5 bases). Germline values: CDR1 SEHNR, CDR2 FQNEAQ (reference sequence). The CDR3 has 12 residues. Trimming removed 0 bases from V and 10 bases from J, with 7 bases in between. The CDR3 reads CASSLAGRPQHF. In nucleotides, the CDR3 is TGTGCCAGCAGCTTAGCGGGGCGCCCCCAGCATTTT.

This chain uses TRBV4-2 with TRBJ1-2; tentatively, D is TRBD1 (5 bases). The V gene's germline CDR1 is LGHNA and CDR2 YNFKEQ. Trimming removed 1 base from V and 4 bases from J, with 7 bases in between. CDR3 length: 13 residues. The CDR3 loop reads CASSQVDSYGYTF. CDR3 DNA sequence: TGTGCCAGCAGCCAAGTAGACAGCTATGGCTACACCTTC.

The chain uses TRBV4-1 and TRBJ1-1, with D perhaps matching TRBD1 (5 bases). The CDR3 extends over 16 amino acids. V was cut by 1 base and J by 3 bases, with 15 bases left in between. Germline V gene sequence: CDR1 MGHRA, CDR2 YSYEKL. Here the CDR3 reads CASSQVLAGNHTEAFF. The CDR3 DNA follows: TGCGCCAGCAGCCAAGTGTTGGCAGGGAATCACACTGAAGCTTTCTTT.

The CDR3 nucleotides are TGTGCCAGCAGCCAAGAACGTACAGCACCTTATAGCTACACCTTC. Its translation: CASSQERTAPYSYTF. The rearrangement links TRBV4-2 to TRBJ1-2, with D uncertain. Germline lookup yields CDR1 LGHNA and CDR2 YNFKEQ. CDR3 size: 15 residues. The V end was cut by 0 bases, the J end by 9 bases, with 17 bases between.

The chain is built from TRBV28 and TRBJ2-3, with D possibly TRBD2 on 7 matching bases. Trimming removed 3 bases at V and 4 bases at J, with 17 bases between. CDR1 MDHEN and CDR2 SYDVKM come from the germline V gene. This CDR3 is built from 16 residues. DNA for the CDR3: TGTGCCAGCAGTTTTGCAGGAGGGGGGGTCCCAGATACGCAGTATTTT. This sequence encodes CASSFAGGGVPDTQYF. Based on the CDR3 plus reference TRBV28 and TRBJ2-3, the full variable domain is DVKVTQSSRYLVKRTGEKVFLECVQDMDHENMFWYRQDPGLGLRLIYFSYDVKMKEKGDIPEGYSVSREKKERFSLILESASTNQTSMYLCASSFAGGGVPDTQYFGPGTRLTVL.

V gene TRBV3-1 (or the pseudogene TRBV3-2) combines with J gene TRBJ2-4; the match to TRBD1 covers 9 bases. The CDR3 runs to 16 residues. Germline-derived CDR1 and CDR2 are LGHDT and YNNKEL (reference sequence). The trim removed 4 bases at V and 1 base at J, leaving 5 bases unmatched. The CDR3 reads CASSLTGGLAKNIQYF. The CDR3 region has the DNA TGTGCCAGCAGCCTGACAGGGGGTTTGGCCAAAAACATTCAGTACTTC.

Here the CDR3 reads CATPLQGRGKLFF. The CDR3 coding sequence is TGTGCCACCCCCTTGCAGGGGAGAGGAAAACTGTTTTTT. This chain links TRBV24-1 with TRBJ1-4; the D gene is possibly TRBD1 (6 bases). Looked up from germline, CDR1 is KGHDR and CDR2 is SFDVKD. Trimming removed 9 bases from V and 10 bases from J, with 17 bases in between. The CDR3 totals 13 residues.

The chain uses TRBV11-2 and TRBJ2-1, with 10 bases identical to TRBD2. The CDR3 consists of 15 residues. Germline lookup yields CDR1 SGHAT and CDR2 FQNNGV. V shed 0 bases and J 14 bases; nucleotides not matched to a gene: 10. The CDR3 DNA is TGTGCCAGCAGCTTAGATAAAGCTAGCGGGGGCAAGAAGTTCTTC. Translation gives CASSLDKASGGKKFF.

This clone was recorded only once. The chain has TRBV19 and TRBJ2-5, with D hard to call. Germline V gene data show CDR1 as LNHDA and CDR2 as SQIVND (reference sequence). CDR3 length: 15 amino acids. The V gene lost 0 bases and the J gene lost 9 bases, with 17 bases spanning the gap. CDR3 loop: CASSIDLSRLAAQYF. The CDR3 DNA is TGTGCCAGTAGTATAGATCTTTCCCGGCTGGCGGCCCAGTACTTC.

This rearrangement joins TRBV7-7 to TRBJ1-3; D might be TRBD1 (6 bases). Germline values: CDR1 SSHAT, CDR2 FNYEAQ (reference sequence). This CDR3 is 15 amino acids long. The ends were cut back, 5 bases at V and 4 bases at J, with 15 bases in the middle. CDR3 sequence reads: CASSVDWGPGNTIYF. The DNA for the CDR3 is TGTGCCAGCAGCGTCGACTGGGGGCCCGGAAACACCATATATTTT.

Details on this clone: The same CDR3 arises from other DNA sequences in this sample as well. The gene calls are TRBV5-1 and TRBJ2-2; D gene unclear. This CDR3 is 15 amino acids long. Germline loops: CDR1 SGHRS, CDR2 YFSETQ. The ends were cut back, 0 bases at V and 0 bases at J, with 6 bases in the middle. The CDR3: CASSLAQANTGELFF. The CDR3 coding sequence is TGCGCCAGCAGCTTGGCTCAGGCGAACACCGGGGAGCTGTTTTTT.

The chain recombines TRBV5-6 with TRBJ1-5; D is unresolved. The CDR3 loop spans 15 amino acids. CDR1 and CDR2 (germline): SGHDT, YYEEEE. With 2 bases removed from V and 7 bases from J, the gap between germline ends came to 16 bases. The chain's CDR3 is CASSLRGTRAQPQHF. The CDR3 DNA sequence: TGTGCCAGCAGCTTACGGGGAACGCGAGCCCAGCCCCAGCATTTT.

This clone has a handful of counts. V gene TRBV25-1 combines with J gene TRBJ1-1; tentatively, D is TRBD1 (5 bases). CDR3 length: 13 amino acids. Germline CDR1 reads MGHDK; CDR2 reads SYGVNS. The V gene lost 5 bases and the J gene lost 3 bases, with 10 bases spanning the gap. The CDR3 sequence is CASSNTGYTEAFF. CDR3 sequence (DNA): TGTGCCAGCAGTAATACAGGATACACTGAAGCTTTCTTT.

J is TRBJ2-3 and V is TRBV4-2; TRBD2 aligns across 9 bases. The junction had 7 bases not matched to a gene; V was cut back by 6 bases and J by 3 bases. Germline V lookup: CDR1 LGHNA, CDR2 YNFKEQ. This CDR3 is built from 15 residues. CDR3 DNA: TGTGCCAGCAGGCGAAGACTAGCGGAAACAGATACGCAGTATTTT. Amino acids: CASRRRLAETDTQYF.

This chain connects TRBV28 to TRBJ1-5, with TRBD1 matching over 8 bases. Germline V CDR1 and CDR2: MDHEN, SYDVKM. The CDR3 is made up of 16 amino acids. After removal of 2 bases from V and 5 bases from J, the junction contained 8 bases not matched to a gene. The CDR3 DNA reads TGTGCCAGCAGTTTAGAGGGACAGGTCAAGCATCAGCCCCAGCATTTT. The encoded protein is CASSLEGQVKHQPQHF.

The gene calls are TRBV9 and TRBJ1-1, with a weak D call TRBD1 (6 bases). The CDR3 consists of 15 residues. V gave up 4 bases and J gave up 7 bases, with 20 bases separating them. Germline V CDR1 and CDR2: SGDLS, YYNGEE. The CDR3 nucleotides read TGTGCCAGCAGCATTTTGACAGGCGGACCTGTTGAAGCTTTCTTT. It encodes CASSILTGGPVEAFF.

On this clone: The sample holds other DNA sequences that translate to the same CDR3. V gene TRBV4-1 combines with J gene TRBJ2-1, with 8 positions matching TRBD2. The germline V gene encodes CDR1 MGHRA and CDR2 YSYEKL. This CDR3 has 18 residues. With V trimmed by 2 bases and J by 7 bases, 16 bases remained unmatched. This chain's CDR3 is CASSQSVTGGALGNEQFF. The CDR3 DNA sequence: TGCGCCAGCAGCCAAAGTGTGACCGGGGGGGCCCTAGGGAATGAGCAGTTCTTC.

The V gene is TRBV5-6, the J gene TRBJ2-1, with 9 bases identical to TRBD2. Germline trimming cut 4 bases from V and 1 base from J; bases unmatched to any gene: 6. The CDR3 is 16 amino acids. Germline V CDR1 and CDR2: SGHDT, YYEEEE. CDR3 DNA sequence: TGTGCCAGCAGCCCGCAGCGGGGGGCGTCCTACAATGAGCAGTTCTTC. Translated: CASSPQRGASYNEQFF. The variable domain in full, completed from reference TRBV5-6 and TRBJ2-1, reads DAGVTQSPTHLIKTRGQQVTLRCSPKSGHDTVSWYQQALGQGPQFIFQYYEEEERQRGNFPDRFSGHQFPNYSSELNVNALLLGDSALYLCASSPQRGASYNEQFFGPGTRLTVL.

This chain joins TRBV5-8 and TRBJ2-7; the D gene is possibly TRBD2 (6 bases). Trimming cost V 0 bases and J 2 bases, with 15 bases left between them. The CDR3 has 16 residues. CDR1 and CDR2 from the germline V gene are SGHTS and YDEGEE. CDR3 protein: CASSLGGTLSPYEQYV. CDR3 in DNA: TGTGCCAGCAGCTTGGGTGGGACTTTAAGCCCCTACGAGCAGTACGTC.

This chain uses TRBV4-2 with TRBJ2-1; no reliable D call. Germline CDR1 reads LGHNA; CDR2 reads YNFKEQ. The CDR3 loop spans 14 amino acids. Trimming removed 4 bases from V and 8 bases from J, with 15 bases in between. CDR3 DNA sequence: TGTGCCAGCAGCCCGGGTCCGGCCATTGATGAGCAGTTCTTC. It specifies CASSPGPAIDEQFF.

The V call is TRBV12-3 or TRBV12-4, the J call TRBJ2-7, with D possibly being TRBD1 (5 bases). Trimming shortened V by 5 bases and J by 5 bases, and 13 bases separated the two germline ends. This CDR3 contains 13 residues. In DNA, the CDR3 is TGTGCCAGCAGTCTCTCAGGGTCCCACGAGCAGTACTTC. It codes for CASSLSGSHEQYF.